This T cell receptor beta chain was found in a study of cytomegalovirus exposure and HLA in healthy donors. For the study at large: Among about 179 million T cells, an earlier analysis found around 100 million unique TCR beta sequences. Study-level results: Many donors shared some public TCRs, even though most TCR sequences were rare. The listing of 150 to 200 TCR beta chains classed them as cytomegalovirus-associated.

A word on this clone: Its matching antigen is unknown. Germline is not matched at one junction end, which may reflect a read error. The identical CDR3 is also encoded by other nucleotide sequences in the sample.

There are 18 residues in the CDR3. Germline CDR1 reads SGHAT; CDR2 reads FQDESV (reference sequence). Amplification used 60 Vbeta primers and 13 Jbeta primers. Per the original methods: As a later analysis found, there were 70 million to 80 million unique TCR beta chains, of which roughly 11 million were shared. This table comes from immunoSEQ multiplex PCR, and its TCRdb copy is limited to in-frame clones, with some not included. Clone size and V and J calls were adopted from that table, with D and trimming inferred from the DNA. Recorded for this sample: about 140,000 clones. The chain joins TRBV11-1 to TRBJ2-2; 12 nucleotides match TRBD2. Sequencing was done on a sample of PBMCs. The source is a woman younger than 35 in good health and CMV-seronegative. The CDR3 DNA follows: TGCGCCAGCAGCTTGGCGGATTGGCTAGCGGGAGGGGCCGGGGAGCTGTTTTTT. This sequence encodes CASSLADWLAGGAGELFF. Full variable domain (outside the CDR3, taken from reference TRBV11-1 and TRBJ2-2): EAEVAQSPRYKITEKSQAVAFWCDPISGHATLYWYRQILGQGPELLVQFQDESVVDDSQLPKDRFSAERLKGVDSTLKIQPAELGDSAMYLCASSLADWLAGGAGELFFGEGSRLTVL.